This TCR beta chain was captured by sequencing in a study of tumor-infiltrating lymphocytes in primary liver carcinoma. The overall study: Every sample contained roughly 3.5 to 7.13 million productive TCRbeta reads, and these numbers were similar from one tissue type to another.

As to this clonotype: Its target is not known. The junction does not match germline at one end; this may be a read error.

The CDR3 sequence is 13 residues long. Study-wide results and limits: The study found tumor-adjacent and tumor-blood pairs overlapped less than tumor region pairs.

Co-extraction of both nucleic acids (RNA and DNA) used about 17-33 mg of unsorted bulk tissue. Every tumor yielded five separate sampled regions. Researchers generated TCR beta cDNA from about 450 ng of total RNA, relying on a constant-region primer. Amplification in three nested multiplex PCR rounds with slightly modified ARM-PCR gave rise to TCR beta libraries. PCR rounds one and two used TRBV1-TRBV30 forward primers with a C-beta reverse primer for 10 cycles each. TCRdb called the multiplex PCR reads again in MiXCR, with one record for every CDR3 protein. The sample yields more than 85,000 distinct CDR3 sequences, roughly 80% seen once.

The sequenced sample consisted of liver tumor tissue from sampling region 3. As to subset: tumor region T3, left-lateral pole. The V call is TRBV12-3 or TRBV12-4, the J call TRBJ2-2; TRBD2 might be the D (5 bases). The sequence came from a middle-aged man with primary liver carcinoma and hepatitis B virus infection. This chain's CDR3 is CASNIAGAGEPFF. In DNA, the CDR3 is TGTGCCAGCAACATTGCAGGAGCCGGGGAGCCGTTTTTC.